The present TCR beta chain was sequenced within a study of long-term antiretroviral therapy in people with HIV. General study points: Pre-ART clonal expansions dominated every time point's repertoire. Blood, drawn from the mid-2000s to the late 2010s, may reflect older ART regimens.

Specimens held roughly 0.9-10 million cryopreserved PBMC prior to DNA extraction. Version v3.0 of the immunoSEQ assay was performed at survey level. Sequencing used immunoSEQ multiplex PCR; TCRdb keeps in-frame clones, though not all of them. Of tens of thousands of clones listed, about 82% were seen once; the top ten hold less than 6%. Details on this clone: Its antigen is currently unknown.

This CDR3 is built from 14 residues. V lost 6 bases to trimming and J lost 1 base, with 11 bases between them. Germline loops: CDR1 MNHEY, CDR2 SVGAGI. This rearrangement joins TRBV6-5 to TRBJ2-3, with D possibly TRBD1 on 6 matching bases. This specimen was unsorted PBMCs, taken 0.8 years after starting antiretroviral therapy. The sequence came from a woman aged 25-40 years with HIV. CDR3: CASSPRTGTDTQYF. The DNA of the CDR3 is TGTGCCAGCAGCCCCAGGACAGGCACAGATACGCAGTATTTT.